Each of the 15 T cell receptor beta chains below was sequenced from the same sample in a study of CD8 T cells in Susac syndrome. Random hexamers were used to reverse transcribe an amount of roughly 0.5 to 1 ug RNA. TCRdb reprocessed the immunoSEQ multiplex PCR reads with MiXCR, giving one entry per CDR3 protein. The sample lists under 200,000 distinct CDR3 sequences; over 75% were seen once. Sample: CD4+ T cells from PBMCs. The receptors shown here come from a human donor with Susac syndrome.

The chain employs TRBV7-2 and TRBJ2-7, with no clear D. Germline loops: CDR1 SGHTA, CDR2 FQGNSA. The V end lost 5 bases, the J end lost 2 bases, and 13 bases lay between the germline ends. This CDR3 comprises 14 residues. CDR3 in DNA: TGTGCCAGCAGCCCGTATCGACCCGCCTACGAGCAGTACTTC. Protein product: CASSPYRPAYEQYF.

The chain carries TRBV5-4 and TRBJ1-2; D is ambiguous. The CDR3 is 14 amino acids. V dropped 4 bases and J dropped 3 bases, with 13 bases sitting between them. Germline CDR1 SGHNT, CDR2 YYREEE (reference sequence). The CDR3 nucleotides read TGTGCCAGCAGCACAGAGGGCTTCGACTATGGCTACACCTTC. Its protein is CASSTEGFDYGYTF.

This clonotype has just one count. This chain uses TRBV7-3 with TRBJ2-7; tentatively, D is TRBD2 (6 bases). Trimming stripped 3 bases from V and 3 bases from J, with 21 bases between. CDR3 length: 17 amino acids. Germline-derived CDR1 and CDR2 are SGHTA and FQGTGA. The CDR3 here is CASSLGPAVQGGYEQYF. CDR3 nucleotide sequence: TGTGCCAGCAGCTTGGGCCCCGCAGTCCAGGGAGGCTACGAGCAGTACTTC.

The chain links TRBV6-2 or TRBV6-3 to TRBJ1-2, with D maybe TRBD1 (5 bases). CDR1 MNHEY and CDR2 SVGEGT come from the germline V gene. There are 16 residues in the CDR3. V shed 5 bases and J shed 0 bases, with 16 bases lying between them. DNA for the CDR3: TGTGCCAGCAGTCCCTTTGGGGGAGTAGCTAACTATGGCTACACCTTC. Translated, it gives CASSPFGGVANYGYTF.

The J gene is TRBJ1-2, the V gene TRBV5-4; D remains unclear. CDR1 and CDR2 (germline): SGHNT, YYREEE (reference sequence). The CDR3 contains 16 residues. V shed 4 bases and J shed 3 bases, with 19 bases lying between them. The CDR3 nucleotides read TGTGCCAGCAGCCCGGGTGCTGGTAGGAGGGACTATGGCTACACCTTC. Protein product: CASSPGAGRRDYGYTF.

This clonotype has just one count. The chain carries TRBV11-2 and TRBJ2-1, with TRBD2 identical over 8 bases. V shed 4 bases and J 3 bases; nucleotides not matched to a gene: 11. The CDR3 has 17 residues. The germline gives CDR1 SGHAT, CDR2 FQNNGV. The CDR3 is CASSSNTGTRVYNEQFF. The CDR3 coding sequence is TGTGCCAGCAGCTCAAACACCGGGACTAGAGTCTACAATGAGCAGTTCTTC.

J is TRBJ1-2 and V is TRBV20-1; D perhaps matches TRBD1 (6 bases). From germline, CDR1 is DFQATT and CDR2 SNEGSKA (reference sequence). This CDR3 spans 14 amino acids. The V end was cut by 3 bases, the J end by 5 bases, with 16 bases between. The CDR3 region has the DNA TGCAGTGCTAGTCACAGGGAGGGGTCTTATGGCTACACCTTC. It translates to CSASHREGSYGYTF.

This sequence joins TRBV11-2 and TRBJ2-2; 8 bases fit TRBD1. Losses at the gene ends were 5 bases for V and 6 bases for J; bases not matched to a gene: 8. Germline V CDR1 and CDR2: SGHAT, FQNNGV. This CDR3 has 15 amino acids. The CDR3 spells CASSISGTGSGELFF. CDR3 sequence (DNA): TGTGCCAGCAGCATTTCCGGGACAGGATCCGGGGAGCTGTTTTTT.

The chain recombines TRBV5-1 with TRBJ2-1; TRBD2 is a possible D gene (5 bases). The V end lost 4 bases, the J end lost 7 bases, and 18 bases lay between the germline ends. Germline V gene data show CDR1 as SGHRS and CDR2 as YFSETQ. The CDR3 extends over 15 amino acids. The CDR3 loop is CASSPGLRAQNEQFF. The CDR3 nucleotides are TGCGCCAGCAGCCCCGGTCTGCGGGCACAGAATGAGCAGTTCTTC. Looking up the rest from reference TRBV5-1 and TRBJ2-1 gives the full variable domain: KAGVTQTPRYLIKTRGQQVTLSCSPISGHRSVSWYQQTPGQGLQFLFEYFSETQRNKGNFPGRFSGRQFSNSRSEMNVSTLELGDSALYLCASSPGLRAQNEQFFGPGTRLTVL.

This chain links TRBV12-3 or TRBV12-4 with TRBJ2-3, with D perhaps TRBD2 (6 bases). V was clipped by 6 bases and J by 4 bases, with 17 bases between them. This CDR3 comprises 15 residues. The CDR3 loop is CASSQDGGRADTQYF. CDR3 DNA sequence: TGTGCCAGCAGCCAGGACGGGGGTCGAGCAGATACGCAGTATTTT.

The chain joins TRBV9 to TRBJ2-4; D is tentatively TRBD1 or TRBD2 (5 bases each). This CDR3 has 14 residues. Germline lookup yields CDR1 SGDLS and CDR2 YYNGEE. The V end lost 2 bases, the J end lost 8 bases, and 14 bases lay between the germline ends. The CDR3 bases are TGTGCCAGCAGCGTTCAGGGAGTGATGGACATTCAGTACTTC. It yields the protein CASSVQGVMDIQYF.

This sequence joins TRBV6-5 and TRBJ2-4, with TRBD1 identical over 7 bases. This CDR3 comprises 14 residues. The V and J ends lost 7 bases and 3 bases, in that order; junction bases with no gene match: 6. Germline assignment: CDR1 MNHEY and CDR2 SVGAGI. The CDR3 loop is CASKNRDSKNIQYF. In DNA form, the CDR3 reads TGTGCCAGCAAAAATCGGGACAGCAAAAACATTCAGTACTTC.

This sequence joins TRBV18 and TRBJ2-3; 7 bases align to TRBD1. V lost 0 bases, J lost 3 bases, and 6 bases stayed unmatched. Germline CDR1 and CDR2: KGHSH and LQKENI. This CDR3 contains 16 residues. CDR3 sequence (DNA): TGTGCCAGCTCACCACCTTGGGCAGGGGGAACAGATACGCAGTATTTT. Its translation is CASSPPWAGGTDTQYF.

The chain links TRBV7-8 to TRBJ2-7; D is uncertain. The V end was cut by 5 bases, the J end by 4 bases, with 15 bases between. In germline, CDR1 is SGHVS, CDR2 FQNEAQ. CDR3 length: 14 amino acids. The CDR3 region is CASSPLRFHYEQYF. The CDR3 bases are TGTGCCAGCAGCCCACTGCGGTTTCATTACGAGCAGTACTTC.

The chain couples TRBV5-4 to TRBJ2-5; TRBD2 matches 8 bases. Looked up from germline, CDR1 is SGHNT and CDR2 is YYREEE (reference sequence). The CDR3 runs to 15 residues. Germline trimming cut 0 bases from V and 7 bases from J; bases unmatched to any gene: 8. The CDR3 DNA sequence: TGTGCCAGCAGCTTGGGGCGGGAGGCCTGGTGGACCCAGTACTTC. It specifies CASSLGREAWWTQYF.